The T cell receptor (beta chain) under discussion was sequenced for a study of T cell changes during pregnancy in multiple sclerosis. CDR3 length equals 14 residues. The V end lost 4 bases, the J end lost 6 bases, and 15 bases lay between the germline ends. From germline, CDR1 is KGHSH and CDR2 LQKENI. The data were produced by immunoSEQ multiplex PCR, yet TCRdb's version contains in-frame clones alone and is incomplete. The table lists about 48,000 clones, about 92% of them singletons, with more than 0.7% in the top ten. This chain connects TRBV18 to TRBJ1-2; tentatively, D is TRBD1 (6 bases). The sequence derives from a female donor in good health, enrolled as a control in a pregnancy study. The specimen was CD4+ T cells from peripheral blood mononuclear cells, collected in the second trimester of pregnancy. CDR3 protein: CASSLSTGLDGYTF. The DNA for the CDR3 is TGTGCCAGCTCACTGTCTACAGGGTTGGATGGCTACACCTTC.